This T cell receptor (beta chain) was recorded in a study of T cell responses to AZD1222 COVID-19 vaccine (dated by TCRdb to the early 2020s). Context from the whole study: A total of 230 to 250 trial participants underwent TCR sequencing, of whom 200 to 220 had received two doses of AZD1222 and around 25 had received two doses of the MenACWY control vaccine. Trial participants were enrolled into age subgroups of 18-55, 56-69 and 70-plus years, which contained approximately 150, 30 and 60 TCR-sequenced participants, respectively.

Results the study describes overall, beyond this receptor: Conclusions about previously exposed vaccinees are limited, since just six or seven AZD1222 recipients were seropositive for SARS-CoV-2 at baseline. Participants were mostly white British and included more females than males, and it was suggested by the authors that clonal diversity may have been underestimated. Reportedly, almost half of the unique spike-specific TCRs recognized epitopes lying outside the regions that are mutated in the B.1.351 and B.1.1.7 variants. The 56-69-year group was small, and its depth increase did not reach significance, likely because of low power. Vaccine-associated CD4 TCRs spanned the whole spike protein, with dominant responses in regions 160-218 and 743-854. After two AZD1222 doses, spike-specific TCR breadth and depth were significantly higher than at day 0 and than in MenACWY recipients. Because no samples from the day 14 peak response were available, repertoires could be characterized only after the peak T cell response.

A note on this clone: Its target antigen remains unknown. No clone much larger than this one lies a single base away; base qualities are absent.

The CDR3 regions of human TCRbeta chains were analyzed by immunosequencing. Turning to the authors' computational methods: TCRs in the repertoires were matched against a reference library of SARS-CoV-2-specific TCRs that had been generated with the MIRA antigen-specificity platform. Breadth was defined as the fraction of unique TCRs that were SARS-CoV-2-associated, and depth was defined as the fraction of total T cells that were SARS-CoV-2-associated. Each spike-specific TCR was assigned to its reactive spike region and to a CD4 or CD8 class using the MIRA data. Log10-transformed breadth and depth values were compared by one-way ANOVA with Sidak's multiple comparisons tests. TCRdb provides this immuneACCESS table in a form limited to in-frame rearrangements. Some clones are lacking; in checked studies, under half of them reflect an unresolved V gene, and why the rest are absent is not known. V, J and clone size reflect that table, while D and trimming were determined from the DNA. The sample data list roughly 120,000 clones, and 88% of these were observed just once. 9.5% to 15% of the sample is held by the ten biggest clonotypes.

Trimming at the junction amounts to 10 bases on V and 7 bases on J, and the germline ends lie 11 bases apart. Counted from cysteine to phenylalanine, this CDR3 has 12 amino acids. The retained sequence is limited to the CDR3, 36 bases, with the frame set at the first base. The germline V gene (reference sequence) gives CDR1 as LNHDA and CDR2 as SQIVND. Interpreted using the paper, the time point label stands for: baseline before first vaccination. The label giving this sample's treatment or condition can be read as: meningococcal conjugate vaccine given as trial control. The vaccinee samples were drawn from two UK trials, COV001 and COV002, one of which was a single-blind randomized controlled phase 2/3 trial testing AZD1222 (ChAdOx1 nCoV-19) in healthy adults. For TCRbeta chain sequencing, PBMC samples from trial participants were taken at day 0 and at day 28 after the second dose.

The V and J segments used are TRBV19 and TRBJ1-6; a tentative D call is TRBD1 (5 bases match). The sequence was collected from an adult in good health. Source: peripheral blood, taken on day 0 of MenACWY control vaccination. The CDR3 protein sequence reads: CATGGNNSPLHF. The DNA reads TGTGCCACGGGGGGGAACAATTCACCCCTCCACTTT.